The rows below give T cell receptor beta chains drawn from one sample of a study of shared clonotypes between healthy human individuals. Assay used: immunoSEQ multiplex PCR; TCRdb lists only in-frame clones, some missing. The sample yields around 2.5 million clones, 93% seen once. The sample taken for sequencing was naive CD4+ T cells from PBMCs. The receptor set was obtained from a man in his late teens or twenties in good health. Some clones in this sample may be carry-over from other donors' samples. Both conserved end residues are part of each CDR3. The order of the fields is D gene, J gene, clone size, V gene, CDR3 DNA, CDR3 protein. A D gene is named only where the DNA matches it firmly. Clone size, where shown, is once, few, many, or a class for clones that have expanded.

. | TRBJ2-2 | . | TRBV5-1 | TGCGCCAGCAGCTTGGGTGGCGGGACCGGGGAGCTGTTTTTT | CASSLGGGTGELFF
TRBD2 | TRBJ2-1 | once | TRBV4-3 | TGCGCCAGCAGCCAAGACCCTAGCGGTAGCTCCTACAATGAGCAGTTCTTC | CASSQDPSGSSYNEQFF
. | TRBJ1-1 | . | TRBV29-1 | TGCAGCGTTGAAGAGCCCGGCGCTGAAGCTTTCTTT | CSVEEPGAEAFF
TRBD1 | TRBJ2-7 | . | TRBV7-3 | TGTGCCAGCAGCCTATACGGGACAGGGGATTACGAGCAGTACTTC | CASSLYGTGDYEQYF
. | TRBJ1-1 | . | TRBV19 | TGTGCCAGTACTTATTTTGAGGGGGAAGCTTTCTTT | CASTYFEGEAFF
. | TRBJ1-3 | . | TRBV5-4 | TGTGCCAGCAGCTTGTTTGGTCTGGGGTCTGGAAACACCATATATTTT | CASSLFGLGSGNTIYF
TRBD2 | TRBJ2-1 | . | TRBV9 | TGTGCCAGCAGCGTAGCTAGCGGCCTTTACAATGAGCAGTTCTTC | CASSVASGLYNEQFF
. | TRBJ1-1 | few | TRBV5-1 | TGCGCCAGCAGCCCGGACTTCGGGGAGAACACTGAAGCTTTCTTT | CASSPDFGENTEAFF
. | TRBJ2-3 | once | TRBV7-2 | TGTGCCAGCAGCCCTCGGAGGGCGGGCACAGATACGCAGTATTTT | CASSPRRAGTDTQYF
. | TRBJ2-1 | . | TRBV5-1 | TGCGCCAGCAGCTCCACCCTTCTACTAGCAGCGGACAATGAGCAGTTCTTC | CASSSTLLLAADNEQFF
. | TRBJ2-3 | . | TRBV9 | TGTGCCAGCAGCGTAGCCCCGCGGGGCGGAAAAAGAGGCACAGATACGCAGTATTTT | CASSVAPRGGKRGTDTQYF
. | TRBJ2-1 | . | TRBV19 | TGTGCCAGTACCACTAACAATGAGCAGTTCTTC | CASTTNNEQFF
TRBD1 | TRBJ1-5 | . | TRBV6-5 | TGCGCCAGCAGGGTCAGCGGGACAGGGTTTTGGCCCCAGCATTTT | CASRVSGTGFWPQHF
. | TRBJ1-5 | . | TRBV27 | TGTGCCAGCTCCCGGGTACCCAATCAGCCCCAGCATTTT | CASSRVPNQPQHF
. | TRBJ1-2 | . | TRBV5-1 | TGCGCCAGCAGCTTGAGATCGCTAGGGAACACTATTCTCTATGGCTACACCTTC | CASSLRSLGNTILYGYTF
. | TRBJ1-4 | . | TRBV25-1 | TGTGCCAGCAGTGCAGACAGCTCAACTAATGAAAAACTGTTTTTT | CASSADSSTNEKLFF
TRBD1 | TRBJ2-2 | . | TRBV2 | TGTGCCAGCAGGGGACAGATGAACACCGGGGAGCTGTTTTTT | CASRGQMNTGELFF
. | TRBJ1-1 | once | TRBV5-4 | TGTGCCAGCAGCTTGGACTCCCGATCTGGGGGCATGAACACTGAAGCTTTCTTT | CASSLDSRSGGMNTEAFF
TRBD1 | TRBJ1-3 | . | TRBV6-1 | TGTGCCAGCAGGACAGGGTACGGAAACACCATATATTTT | CASRTGYGNTIYF